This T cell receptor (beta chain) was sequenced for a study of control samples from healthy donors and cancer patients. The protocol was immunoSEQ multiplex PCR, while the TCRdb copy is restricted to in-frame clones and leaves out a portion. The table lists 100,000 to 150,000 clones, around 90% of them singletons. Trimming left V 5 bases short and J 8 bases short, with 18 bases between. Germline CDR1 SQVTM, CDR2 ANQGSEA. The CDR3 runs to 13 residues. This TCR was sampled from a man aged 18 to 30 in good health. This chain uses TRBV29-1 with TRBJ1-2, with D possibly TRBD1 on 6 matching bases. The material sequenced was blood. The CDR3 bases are TGCAGCGTTATTTTACAGGGACGAGGGGGCTACACCTTC. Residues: CSVILQGRGGYTF.